This TCR beta chain was obtained from a study of cytomegalovirus exposure and HLA in healthy donors. The CDR3 totals 12 residues. Per germline, CDR1 SGHVS and CDR2 FNYEAQ. Trimming took 1 base from V and 2 from J, leaving 2 bases between them. The study ran its PCR with 60 Vbeta and 13 Jbeta primers. Data came from immunoSEQ multiplex PCR; TCRdb stores just in-frame clones and leaves some out. The table has fewer than 200,000 clones, more than 65% seen once. The sample consisted of PBMCs. V usage is TRBV7-6 and J usage is TRBJ2-5, with D hard to call. This receptor was taken from a male donor in good health and CMV-seronegative. The CDR3 sequence is CASSLVQETQYF. Written as DNA, the CDR3 is TGTGCCAGCAGCTTAGTACAAGAGACCCAGTACTTC.